A selection of T cell receptor beta chains follows, all from one sample in a study of human thymus T cells. Sequenced by immunoSEQ multiplex PCR; TCRdb stores in-frame clones only, minus some. This sample has roughly 77,000 clones, with 95% found just once. The sequenced sample was thymus tissue. All receptors derive from a girl less than two years old with a congenital heart defect but otherwise immunologically healthy. The CDR3 runs from the conserved cysteine through the conserved F or W. The D gene is left open where the match is weak. Clone size is shown for a subset of rows, as once, few, many or a class of expanded clone.

J gene	clone size	CDR3 length	D gene	V gene	CDR3 protein	CDR3 DNA
TRBJ1-5	-	16	-	TRBV12-5	CASGFGGPRGNQPQHF	TGTGCTAGTGGTTTTGGGGGACCAAGGGGCAATCAGCCCCAGCATTTT
TRBJ2-7	-	14	-	TRBV7-2	CASSLRQGGDEQYF	TGTGCCAGCAGCTTACGACAGGGAGGTGACGAGCAGTACTTC
TRBJ2-7	-	20	TRBD1	TRBV5-1	CASSLPGQGNEVVLRAEQYF	TGCGCCAGCAGCTTGCCGGGACAGGGGAATGAGGTGGTATTGCGCGCCGAGCAGTACTTC
TRBJ2-5	-	12	-	TRBV11-2	CASSLETETQYF	TGTGCCAGCAGCTTAGAGACTGAGACCCAGTACTTC
TRBJ2-5	-	16	-	TRBV30	CAWSVRPRGGQETQYF	TGTGCCTGGAGTGTACGACCTAGGGGGGGCCAAGAGACCCAGTACTTC
TRBJ1-1	once	15	-	TRBV6-6	CASSGPGQKVTEAFF	TGTGCCAGCAGCGGCCCGGGACAAAAGGTTACTGAAGCTTTCTTT
TRBJ2-7	-	14	-	TRBV29-1	CSAGPGHGSYEQYF	TGCAGCGCCGGGCCGGGACATGGATCCTACGAGCAGTACTTC
TRBJ1-4	once	15	-	TRBV5-8	CASSLGVERREKLFF	TGTGCCAGCAGCTTGGGGGTAGAACGGCGGGAAAAACTGTTTTTT
TRBJ1-2	-	16	-	TRBV18	CASSPPETDSNYGYTF	TGTGCCAGCTCACCACCTGAGACAGACTCTAACTATGGCTACACCTTC
TRBJ1-1	-	17	-	TRBV25-1	CASSHLGEGERGTEAFF	TGTGCCAGCAGTCATCTGGGGGAGGGGGAACGCGGCACTGAAGCTTTCTTT
TRBJ2-7	-	15	-	TRBV10-2	CASIYSQRFWSEQYF	TGCGCCAGCATCTATTCCCAGCGGTTTTGGAGCGAGCAGTACTTC
TRBJ2-1	-	13	-	TRBV10-2	CASSDLEANEQFF	TGCGCCAGCAGTGACCTAGAGGCCAATGAGCAGTTCTTC
TRBJ2-7	-	16	-	TRBV4-1	CASSLSPGPSAYEQYF	TGCGCCAGCAGCCTCTCCCCCGGGCCGTCCGCCTACGAGCAGTACTTC
TRBJ2-2	-	17	TRBD2	TRBV19	CASSIRERGSNTGELFF	TGTGCCAGTAGTATTAGGGAGCGGGGTTCGAACACCGGGGAGCTGTTTTTT
TRBJ1-4	-	15	TRBD1	TRBV14	CASSQGYRGSEKLFF	TGTGCCAGCAGCCAAGGGTACAGGGGAAGCGAAAAACTGTTTTTT
TRBJ2-2	-	18	TRBD2	TRBV13	CASSPRPGLATYTGELFF	TGTGCCAGCAGCCCAAGGCCCGGACTAGCAACCTACACCGGGGAGCTGTTTTTT
TRBJ1-2	-	11	-	TRBV20-1	CSAGRGFGYTF	TGCAGTGCTGGTAGGGGATTCGGCTACACCTTC
TRBJ2-1	-	19	-	TRBV14	CASSQDISGFPDEDNEQFF	TGTGCCAGCAGCCAAGATATTTCCGGGTTCCCCGATGAGGACAATGAGCAGTTCTTC
TRBJ1-2	-	14	-	TRBV19	CASSIRTVFYGYTF	TGTGCCAGTAGTATTAGGACAGTATTCTATGGCTACACCTTC
TRBJ2-3	-	16	TRBD2	TRBV13	CASTVYPSGTVDTQYF	TGTGCCAGCACCGTGTATCCTAGCGGGACCGTAGATACGCAGTATTTT
TRBJ1-5	-	17	TRBD1	TRBV4-2	CASSPSITDRAGQPQHF	TGTGCCAGCAGCCCTTCTATTACCGACAGGGCAGGGCAGCCCCAGCATTTT
TRBJ2-5	-	15	-	TRBV7-2	CASSPAALAQETQYF	TGTGCCAGCAGCCCCGCGGCCCTAGCGCAAGAGACCCAGTACTTC
TRBJ1-2	few	14	-	TRBV28	CASSLALANYGYTF	TGTGCCAGCAGTTTAGCCTTGGCTAACTATGGCTACACCTTC
TRBJ2-2	once	17	TRBD2	TRBV4-2	CASSQDVGLGPSGELFF	TGTGCCAGCAGCCAAGATGTGGGACTAGGTCCTTCCGGGGAGCTGTTTTTT
TRBJ1-1	-	13	-	TRBV9	CASRGFEGTEAFF	TGTGCCAGCCGGGGGTTTGAGGGCACTGAAGCTTTCTTT
TRBJ2-6	-	14	-	TRBV10-2	CASSEERPANVLTF	TGCGCCAGCAGTGAGGAACGCCCGGCCAACGTCCTGACTTTC
TRBJ2-5	-	14	-	TRBV6-6	CASSYVWEKETQYF	TGTGCCAGCAGTTACGTCTGGGAAAAAGAGACCCAGTACTTC
TRBJ2-5	-	18	TRBD2	TRBV27	CASSLFRTPSGSQETQYF	TGTGCCAGCAGTTTATTCCGAACACCTAGCGGGTCTCAAGAGACCCAGTACTTC